The text below deals with one T cell receptor (beta chain). Its antigen is unknown. Base qualities are not provided; no much larger clone lies one nucleotide away. This entry is derived from a study of T cell changes during pregnancy in multiple sclerosis (dated by TCRdb to the late 2010s). About the study as a whole: In women with multiple sclerosis, the researchers looked at how the T cell repertoire shifted as pregnancy progressed.

For CDR1 and CDR2, the germline V gene lists MGHDK and SYGVNS. V is pruned by 6 bases and J by 3 bases, leaving 9 bases of the junction without a gene match. The CDR3 covers 15 residues, taking in both the cysteine and the phenylalanine. Only the CDR3 region is kept as DNA, spanning 45 bases read in frame from base 1. Library preparation was by the immunoSEQ multiplex PCR assay. This is the immuneACCESS table as TCRdb keeps it, with only in-frame sequences that have V and J called. A part of the clones is gone; compared with another copy, unresolved V genes explain less than half, and the rest is unexplained. The sample data list about 52,000 clones, and 85% to 95% of these were observed just once. Around 0.73% of the sample belongs to the ten largest clones.

This material consisted of CD4+ T cells from peripheral blood mononuclear cells, taken in the third trimester of pregnancy. The V gene is TRBV25-1 and the J gene is TRBJ2-7; TRBD1 aligns with 9 central bases. The receptor was isolated from a female donor with multiple sclerosis, enrolled in a pregnancy study. The nucleotides read TGTGCCAGCAGCTCCCGGGACAGGGTAAGCTACGAGCAGTACTTC. It translates to CASSSRDRVSYEQYF.